The present TCR beta chain was sequenced within a study of blood T cell repertoires in COVID-19. Turning to the study itself: The study drew acute and convalescent COVID-19 samples from the United States, Italy and Spain. The analysed material was cDNA or gDNA that came from T cells, B-cell-depleted T cells, or PBMCs.

Germline CDR1 reads MNHEY; CDR2 reads SVGAGI. The V segment lost 10 bases and the J segment 3 bases; nucleotides outside the gene matches: 9. This CDR3 has 14 residues. As originally analysed: From reference gene primer amplification, estimates of nucleated cell counts were derived. Assay used: immunoSEQ multiplex PCR; TCRdb lists only in-frame clones, some missing. Clonal size and the V and J genes are those of that table, whereas D and trimming came from the DNA. Of around 200,000 clones listed, approximately 86% are singletons. Sequencing was performed on peripheral blood. The chain is built from TRBV6-5 and TRBJ2-3; 8 nucleotides match TRBD2. This TCR came from a man in his 70s with acute or convalescent COVID-19. CDR3 amino acids: CAIGSGGATDTQYF. CDR3 sequence (DNA): TGTGCCATCGGATCGGGGGGGGCGACAGATACGCAGTATTTT.